These 6 T cell receptor beta chains came from one sample sequenced in a study of neurological immune-mediated disorders. MiXCR was run by TCRdb on the 5' RACE reads, yielding one entry per CDR3 protein. Here the sample spans 80,000 or so distinct CDR3 sequences, roughly 9.5% being singletons. Sequenced material: PBMCs. The receptor source for this set is a man aged 50 to 60 in good health.

This clonotype was detected many times. The V call is TRBV5-1, the J call TRBJ2-5; TRBD2 is a possible D gene (5 bases). Germline lookup yields CDR1 SGHRS and CDR2 YFSETQ. This CDR3 spans 13 amino acids. Trimming cost V 7 bases and J 5 bases, with 15 bases left between them. The CDR3 nucleotides are TGCGCCAGCCGGAGGTCCCGCGGGGAGACCCAGTACTTC. Residues: CASRRSRGETQYF.

This clonotype has a count of ten or more. This chain connects TRBV10-3 to TRBJ2-7, with TRBD1 identical over 9 bases. Germline values: CDR1 ENHRY, CDR2 SYGVKD. The CDR3 has 13 residues. Trimming cost V 5 bases and J 4 bases; bases outside gene matches: 3. CDR3 residues: CAISSDRGYEQYF. CDR3 in DNA: TGTGCCATCAGTTCCGACAGGGGGTACGAGCAGTACTTC.

Worth noting for this clonotype: A read error may be the cause here, since a much bigger clone is one base away. This chain links TRBV21-1 with TRBJ2-6; the table's D gene call, TRBD1, was not cross checked with the DNA. TRBV21-1 is a listed pseudogene. The CDR3 runs 16 residues. The CDR3 spells CAELERGCSGANVLTF. CDR3 in DNA: TGTGCAGAATTGGAGAGGGGGTGCTCTGGGGCCAACGTCCTGACTTTC.

In its sample, this clonotype was seen many times. The chain has TRBV3-1 and TRBJ2-1; 10 nucleotides line up with TRBD2. The CDR3 is made up of 15 amino acids. Germline CDR1 LGHDT, CDR2 YNNKEL (reference sequence). The junction had 5 bases not matched to a gene; V was cut back by 3 bases and J by 6 bases. CDR3 residues: CASSQMASGGNEQFF. CDR3 nucleotides: TGTGCCAGCAGCCAGATGGCTAGCGGGGGCAATGAGCAGTTCTTC.

This clonotype was observed many times. This sequence joins TRBV5-1 and TRBJ2-7; no clear D gene. The CDR3 runs to 15 residues. The germline V gene has CDR1 SGHRS and CDR2 YFSETQ. Deletions cut 0 bases from V and 7 bases from J, with 17 bases between. The CDR3 protein is CASSLAPPLPGEQYF. CDR3 DNA sequence: TGCGCCAGCAGCTTGGCGCCCCCTCTCCCCGGGGAGCAGTACTTC. Full variable domain (outside the CDR3, taken from reference TRBV5-1 and TRBJ2-7): KAGVTQTPRYLIKTRGQQVTLSCSPISGHRSVSWYQQTPGQGLQFLFEYFSETQRNKGNFPGRFSGRQFSNSRSEMNVSTLELGDSALYLCASSLAPPLPGEQYFGPGTRLTVT.

The chain couples TRBV7-3 to TRBJ2-7, with 10 positions matching TRBD1. CDR3 length: 13 amino acids. Germline V gives CDR1 SGHTA, CDR2 FQGTGA. J was trimmed by 10 bases and V by 5 bases; bases with no gene match: 8. The CDR3 sequence is CASSQDRGGHQYF. CDR3 nucleotide sequence: TGTGCCAGCAGCCAGGACAGGGGGGGCCACCAGTACTTC.